The rows below give T cell receptor beta chains drawn from one sample of a study of cytomegalovirus exposure and HLA in healthy donors. Profiling relied on immunoSEQ multiplex PCR, and the TCRdb table lists in-frame clones only, not all of them. The table includes over 85,000 clones, roughly three fifths detected once. The sample taken for sequencing was PBMCs. Receptors were obtained from a human donor in good health. The CDR3 runs from the conserved cysteine through the conserved F or W. Each record gives: J gene, CDR3 length, V gene, D gene, clone size, CDR3 DNA, CDR3 protein. The D gene is left open where the match is weak. Size values are once, few and many counts, or a class for expanded clones, and some rows have none.

TRBJ2-7	13	TRBV4-2	NA	NA	TGTGCCAGCGGAGGGGTCAATGCCTACGAGCAGTACTTC	CASGGVNAYEQYF
TRBJ2-3	17	TRBV5-1	NA	NA	TGCGCCAGCAGCCGGGTCCCCCGGGAGTCGGGCACAGATACGCAGTATTTT	CASSRVPRESGTDTQYF
TRBJ1-5	15	TRBV27	NA	NA	TGTGCCAGCAGTTTAACCTGGACAAGCAATCAGCCCCAGCATTTT	CASSLTWTSNQPQHF
TRBJ2-1	15	TRBV28	NA	few	TGTGCCAGCAGTACAGTTGGTTTGTCCTACAATGAGCAGTTCTTC	CASSTVGLSYNEQFF
TRBJ2-1	13	TRBV6-5	TRBD2	NA	TGTGCCAGCAGAACTGGGACTAGCGGAGAGCAGTTCTTC	CASRTGTSGEQFF
TRBJ1-1	15	TRBV7-4	TRBD1	NA	TGTGCCAGCAGCGAAAAGGACAGGGGGAACACTGAAGCTTTCTTT	CASSEKDRGNTEAFF
TRBJ2-1	15	TRBV7-9	TRBD2	NA	TGTGCCAGCAGCTTATTGGCGGGAGGAATCAGTGAGCAGTTCTTC	CASSLLAGGISEQFF
TRBJ2-1	16	TRBV19	TRBD2	NA	TGTGCCAGTAGTGTAACCGGGACTAGCGTGTACAATGAGCAGTTCTTC	CASSVTGTSVYNEQFF
TRBJ2-5	15	TRBV11-2	TRBD1	NA	TGTGCCAGCAGGAGACAGGGGGTTGTGTGGGAGACCCAGTACTTC	CASRRQGVVWETQYF
TRBJ1-3	17	TRBV18	NA	NA	TGTGCCAGCTCACCACCGTCACTATTTCTCTCTGGAAACACCATATATTTT	CASSPPSLFLSGNTIYF
TRBJ1-2	16	TRBV5-1	NA	NA	TGCGCCAGCAGCTTGGGAATGGGGGCGAGCGGCTATGGCTACACCTTC	CASSLGMGASGYGYTF
TRBJ1-4	14	TRBV7-6	TRBD1	NA	TGTGCCAGCAGCCGGGACAGGTTGAACGAAAAACTGTTTTTT	CASSRDRLNEKLFF
TRBJ2-5	16	TRBV2	TRBD2	NA	TGTGCCAGCAGTGAAGCTGCGGCGGGAGCCCAAGAGACCCAGTACTTC	CASSEAAAGAQETQYF
TRBJ2-1	14	TRBV14	TRBD2	NA	TGTGCCAGCAGCCAAGTAAGCGGGAGGGATGAGCAGTTCTTC	CASSQVSGRDEQFF
TRBJ2-2	16	TRBV5-1	NA	NA	TGCGCCAGCAGCCATGGTCTAGCGAGGAACACCGGGGAGCTGTTTTTT	CASSHGLARNTGELFF
TRBJ2-7	15	TRBV2	TRBD2	NA	TGTGCCAGCGCTGCTGGACTAGCGGTCTCCTACGAGCAGTACTTC	CASAAGLAVSYEQYF
TRBJ2-2	14	TRBV30	TRBD2	NA	TGTGCCTGGACTAGCGGGAGGGCCACCGGGGAGCTGTTTTTT	CAWTSGRATGELFF
TRBJ1-4	18	TRBV28	NA	NA	TGTGCCAGCAGTCCTAGCGGACTCTCGATGGCAACTAATGAAAAACTGTTTTTT	CASSPSGLSMATNEKLFF
TRBJ1-5	15	TRBV4-1	TRBD1	NA	TGCGCCAGCAGCCCAACGAGGGGGCGTGATCAGCCCCAGCATTTT	CASSPTRGRDQPQHF
TRBJ1-1	14	TRBV5-1	TRBD1	once	TGCGCCAGCACCAGACAGGGGTCGGGCACTGAAGCTTTCTTT	CASTRQGSGTEAFF
TRBJ2-5	15	TRBV7-2	NA	few	TGTGCCAGCAGCCAGGCGGGGACAGCTCAAGAGACCCAGTACTTC	CASSQAGTAQETQYF
TRBJ2-5	19	TRBV9	NA	NA	TGTGCCAGCAGCGTAGCCTCCTCGGCCGGCGTGACAGGCCAAGAGACCCAGTACTTC	CASSVASSAGVTGQETQYF